Listed below are T cell receptor beta chains from one sample, sequenced in a study of blood T cell repertoires in COVID-19. The table came from immunoSEQ multiplex PCR; TCRdb's copy has only in-frame clones and leaves some out. The sample consists of about 140,000 clones, under 80% of them appearing once. The sample taken for sequencing was peripheral blood. Receptor source: a man aged 80 or over with acute or convalescent COVID-19. The CDR3 runs from the conserved cysteine through the conserved F or W. The order of the fields is clone size, V gene, D gene, J gene, CDR3 protein, CDR3 DNA. D genes are given only for firm matches. A row's size may be missing; if present it is once, few, many or a size class.

once	TRBV7-2	NA	TRBJ2-5	CASSAGGALGEETQYF	TGTGCCAGCAGCGCAGGCGGGGCCCTGGGGGAAGAGACCCAGTACTTC
once	TRBV6-5	NA	TRBJ1-2	CASSYAIQSNYGYTF	TGTGCCAGCAGTTACGCAATACAGTCGAACTATGGCTACACCTTC
few	TRBV7-8	NA	TRBJ2-2	CASAGGFNTGELFF	TGTGCCAGCGCCGGGGGTTTTAACACCGGGGAGCTGTTTTTT
NA	TRBV12-5	NA	TRBJ2-1	CASGHSRLVGEQFF	TGTGCTAGTGGTCACTCCCGACTAGTCGGGGAGCAGTTCTTC
NA	TRBV7-3	NA	TRBJ2-3	CASSLDSSSTDTQYF	TGTGCCAGCAGCTTGGACAGCTCTAGCACAGATACGCAGTATTTT
NA	TRBV2	TRBD1	TRBJ1-6	CASSGTGRNSPLHF	TGTGCCAGCAGTGGGACAGGGCGGAATTCACCCCTCCACTTT
few	TRBV24-1	NA	TRBJ2-5	CATSDFSPGKETQYF	TGTGCCACCAGTGATTTCTCTCCGGGGAAAGAGACCCAGTACTTC
NA	TRBV7-2	TRBD2	TRBJ2-3	CASSPNLLAGGPDTQYF	TGTGCCAGCAGCCCCAACCTCCTAGCGGGGGGGCCAGATACGCAGTATTTT
NA	TRBV18	TRBD2	TRBJ2-7	CASSLRLAGARREQYF	TGTGCCAGCTCACTCCGACTAGCGGGGGCGCGGAGAGAGCAGTACTTC
NA	TRBV7-9	TRBD1	TRBJ1-1	CASSLSPGGTEAFF	TGTGCCAGCAGCTTATCTCCAGGGGGCACTGAAGCTTTCTTT
NA	TRBV6-1	TRBD1	TRBJ2-4	CASSEDRGPLVNIQYF	TGTGCCAGCAGTGAGGACAGGGGCCCACTGGTAAACATTCAGTACTTC
NA	TRBV29-1	TRBD1	TRBJ1-1	CSVQGAQNTEAFF	TGCAGCGTTCAGGGGGCTCAGAACACTGAAGCTTTCTTT
NA	TRBV24-1	TRBD2	TRBJ2-2	CATSDLTSGDTGELFF	TGTGCCACCAGTGATTTGACTAGCGGGGACACCGGGGAGCTGTTTTTT
NA	TRBV19	TRBD1	TRBJ1-2	CASSTPDRFYGYTF	TGTGCCAGTAGTACTCCGGACAGGTTCTATGGCTACACCTTC
once	TRBV7-9	NA	TRBJ2-2	CASSAQGTGELFF	TGTGCCAGCAGCGCGCAGGGAACCGGGGAGCTGTTTTTT
NA	TRBV6-5	TRBD1	TRBJ1-5	CASKPQGQPNQPQHF	TGTGCCAGCAAACCCCAGGGACAGCCCAATCAGCCCCAGCATTTT
NA	TRBV28	TRBD2	TRBJ2-3	CASSLGLAALSTDTQYF	TGTGCCAGCAGTTTGGGACTAGCGGCCCTTAGCACAGATACGCAGTATTTT
NA	TRBV5-1	NA	TRBJ1-6	CASSLEDSGSPLHF	TGCGCCAGCAGCTTGGAAGATAGTGGTTCACCCCTCCACTTT
NA	TRBV5-4	NA	TRBJ1-2	CASSLVGEQLRGYTF	TGTGCCAGCAGCTTGGTTGGGGAGCAGCTTCGTGGCTACACCTTC
once	TRBV12-3/TRBV12-4	NA	TRBJ2-7	CASSHRGGEQYF	TGTGCCAGCAGTCACAGGGGGGGCGAGCAGTACTTC
NA	TRBV7-3	NA	TRBJ1-2	CASSAQAGGNGYTF	TGTGCCAGCAGCGCTCAAGCGGGGGGAAACGGCTACACCTTC
NA	TRBV4-1	TRBD2	TRBJ2-7	CASSQEPSGVLSYEQYF	TGCGCCAGCAGCCAAGAGCCTAGCGGGGTTCTCTCCTACGAGCAGTACTTC
NA	TRBV2	TRBD1	TRBJ2-3	CASSGSGGPDTQYF	TGTGCCAGCAGCGGATCAGGGGGCCCAGATACGCAGTATTTT
NA	TRBV30	NA	TRBJ1-5	CAWSGQENQPQHF	TGTGCCTGGAGTGGACAGGAGAATCAGCCCCAGCATTTT
NA	TRBV6-2/TRBV6-3	NA	TRBJ2-2	CASSLQGRGNAGELFF	TGTGCCAGCAGTCTACAGGGAAGGGGTAACGCCGGGGAGCTGTTTTTT
NA	TRBV5-1	TRBD1	TRBJ2-6	CASSLRQGLVPNVLTF	TGCGCCAGCAGCTTGAGACAGGGTTTGGTTCCCAACGTCCTGACTTTC
few	TRBV7-3	NA	TRBJ2-3	CASSLQGWGTDTQYF	TGTGCCAGCAGCTTGCAGGGCTGGGGCACAGATACGCAGTATTTT
NA	TRBV19	TRBD1	TRBJ1-5	CATDRGGKPQHF	TGTGCCACCGACAGGGGGGGAAAGCCCCAGCATTTT
NA	TRBV5-6	TRBD2	TRBJ2-1	CASSRTSREQFF	TGTGCCAGCAGCCGGACTAGCCGTGAGCAGTTCTTC